This T cell receptor beta chain comes out of a study of breast tumors, draining lymph nodes, adjacent tissues. Regarding the study as a whole: Compared with basal-like, luminal-like tumors shared significantly more repertoire with nontumor tissue. Tumor T cell lymph node origin was a supported hypothesis, not proven. Tumor TCR diversity was below lymph nodes but above nontumor tissue. Most tumor T cells seemingly derive from lymph node, then expand in tumor.

From germline, CDR1 is SGHRS and CDR2 YFSETQ. The CDR3 runs 13 residues. A remark on this clonotype: Its antigen remains unidentified. One junction end does not reproduce the germline sequence, and a read error may be involved.

A single record per CDR3 protein comes from TCRdb applying MiXCR to the multiplex PCR reads. The sample lists approximately 13,000 distinct CDR3 sequences, approximately 46% occurring once. The sample consisted of tumor-adjacent breast tissue. This chain joins TRBV5-1 and TRBJ2-7; D is perhaps TRBD1 (5 bases). The TCR was taken from a female donor with breast cancer. Some clones in this sample may be carry-over from other donors' samples. The CDR3 DNA is TGTGCCAGCAGCCGCGACAGAGTTAACGAGCAGTACTTC. This translates into CASSRDRVNEQYF.